The 21 T cell receptor beta chains listed next were all sequenced from one sample in a study of T cell clusters in autoimmune cytopenias. Multiplex touch-down PCR amplified TRB using TRB-A and TRB-B pools in one tube. TCRdb reanalyzed the multiplex PCR reads and collapses them to one entry per CDR3 protein, without DNA. The repertoire table contains 8,000 to 9,500 distinct CDR3 sequences. TRB was amplified from 250 ng of peripheral blood genomic DNA per sample. The specimen was peripheral blood. These receptors all come from a human donor with an autoimmune cytopenia or autoimmune hepatitis (not recorded which).

The rearrangement links TRBV12-3 or TRBV12-4 to TRBJ2-5; TCRdb proposes TRBD1, but this gene call is untestable without DNA. The CDR3 extends over 16 amino acids. The CDR3 reads CAISESRGVRQETQYF.

This rearrangement joins TRBV20-1 to TRBJ2-1; the TRBD2 assignment by TCRdb is unverifiable without DNA. This CDR3 is 17 amino acids long. Per the germline V gene, CDR1 is DFQATT and CDR2 is SNEGSKA (reference sequence). Here the CDR3 reads CSAISLAGLSRYNEQFF.

This clonotype is labeled medium-sized based on frequency. J is TRBJ2-5 and V is TRBV12-3 or TRBV12-4; TCRdb indicates TRBD1, and absent DNA this call remains unverified. The CDR3 contains 14 residues. The CDR3 loop reads CASSSGGGVETQYF.

Measured by frequency, this clonotype is medium-sized. V and J are TRBV15 and TRBJ2-1; TCRdb gives TRBD1 as the D gene, but with no DNA this cannot be confirmed. Germline V gives CDR1 LNHNV, CDR2 YYDKDF (reference sequence). The CDR3 extends over 14 amino acids. CDR3 protein: CATSSRTGADEQFF. Full variable domain (outside the CDR3, taken from reference TRBV15 and TRBJ2-1): DAMVIQNPRYQVTQFGKPVTLSCSQTLNHNVMYWYQQKSSQAPKLLFHYYDKDFNNEADTPDNFQSRRPNTSFCFLDIRSPGLGDTAMYLCATSSRTGADEQFFGPGTRLTVL.

V gene TRBV20-1 combines with J gene TRBJ2-1. CDR3 length equals 14 residues. CDR1 and CDR2 (germline): DFQATT, SNEGSKA (reference sequence). CDR3: CSARVASSYNEQFF.

This clonotype is medium-sized by frequency. This chain joins TRBV4-2 and TRBJ2-7; no DNA is available, so the TRBD1 call from TCRdb remains unchecked. The germline gives CDR1 LGHNA, CDR2 YNFKEQ. The CDR3 is 12 amino acids. The CDR3 is CASSLDRGEQYF.

V is TRBV19 and J is TRBJ2-1; there is no DNA to check the TCRdb D call of TRBD2. Germline CDR1 LNHDA, CDR2 SQIVND (reference sequence). This CDR3 comprises 18 residues. CDR3 protein: CASSTPLELAGYVDEQFF.

The chain links TRBV7-2 to TRBJ1-4; no DNA is available, so the TRBD1 call from TCRdb remains unchecked. CDR1 is SGHTA and CDR2 is FQGNSA in the germline V gene. The CDR3 spans 14 residues. Here the CDR3 reads CASSWGGQAEKLFF.

This clonotype ranks as medium-sized (0.01 to 0.1%) in terms of frequency. This chain connects TRBV18 to TRBJ2-6; TCRdb reports TRBD1, a call that lacks DNA to check it against. The CDR3 is 14 residues long. In germline, CDR1 is KGHSH, CDR2 LQKENI. The CDR3 spells CASSPPTQGALLTF.

The chain couples TRBV12-3 or TRBV12-4 to TRBJ2-5. This CDR3 is 11 amino acids long. The CDR3 region is CASSFRETQYF.

The rearrangement uses TRBV6-6 and TRBJ2-4. This CDR3 is 12 amino acids long. The germline V gene encodes CDR1 MNHNY and CDR2 SVGAGI (reference sequence). This CDR3 reads CASSHDRNIQYF.

The V call is TRBV10-3, the J call TRBJ1-1; TCRdb returns TRBD1, unconfirmable since there is no DNA. This CDR3 contains 13 residues. CDR1 is ENHRY and CDR2 is SYGVKD in the germline V gene. CDR3 residues: CATKPQGNTEAFF.

The genes are TRBV6-1 and TRBJ1-4. The CDR3 loop spans 14 amino acids. CDR1 is MNHNS, CDR2 SASEGT, per germline. CDR3 protein: CASKTGGAGEKLFF.

The gene calls are TRBV13 and TRBJ2-5; the TCRdb D gene call, TRBD2, has no DNA to confirm it. Germline-derived CDR1 and CDR2 are PRHDT and FYEKMQ (reference sequence). The CDR3 extends over 15 amino acids. The CDR3 here is CASSPRAWYGETQYF. Filled out from reference TRBV13 and TRBJ2-5, the complete variable domain reads AAGVIQSPRHLIKEKRETATLKCYPIPRHDTVYWYQQGPGQDPQFLISFYEKMQSDKGSIPDRFSAQQFSDYHSELNMSSLELGDSALYFCASSPRAWYGETQYFGPGTRLLVL.

By frequency, this clonotype registers medium-sized (0.01 to 0.1%). The chain is built from TRBV6-5 and TRBJ2-2; TCRdb's assignment of TRBD1 cannot be checked, as there is no DNA. The germline CDR1 and CDR2 sequences are MNHEY and SVGAGI. The CDR3 consists of 15 residues. The CDR3 loop is CASSSDRERTGELFF.

This clonotype is classed as medium-sized by frequency. This chain connects TRBV29-1 to TRBJ2-2; without DNA, the TCRdb call of TRBD2 cannot be checked. Germline loops: CDR1 SQVTM, CDR2 ANQGSEA. This CDR3 spans 12 amino acids. The chain's CDR3 is CSAPRGTGELFF.

This rearrangement joins TRBV20-1 to TRBJ2-7; lacking DNA, the TRBD2 call made by TCRdb goes unchecked. Germline CDR1 reads DFQATT; CDR2 reads SNEGSKA (reference sequence). The CDR3 has 14 residues. CDR3 sequence reads: CSARESSELYEQYF.

The rearrangement uses TRBV19 and TRBJ2-1; TCRdb calls TRBD1, which cannot be checked without DNA. There are 17 residues in the CDR3. Germline V gene data show CDR1 as LNHDA and CDR2 as SQIVND (reference sequence). The CDR3 here is CASTSNPGGGGQNEQFF.

The chain is built from TRBV28 and TRBJ2-2. Germline V gene data show CDR1 as MDHEN and CDR2 as SYDVKM. The CDR3 is 13 amino acids. The chain's CDR3 is CASSFRSTGELFF.

V and J are TRBV7-6 and TRBJ1-4; TCRdb designates TRBD1, a call that cannot be tested without DNA. The CDR3 consists of 15 residues. Germline V lookup: CDR1 SGHVS, CDR2 FNYEAQ. The CDR3 sequence is CASSFRDGQNEKLFF.

The CDR3 here is CASSSPTGTAFF. The rearrangement uses TRBV12-3 or TRBV12-4 and TRBJ1-1; without DNA, the TCRdb call of TRBD1 cannot be checked. The CDR3 runs to 12 residues.